This T cell receptor (beta chain) was identified during a study of T cell responses to AZD1222 COVID-19 vaccine. Study-level findings and limits: Donor demographics were predominantly white British with a female majority; clonal diversity may be underestimated. Per reports, nearly half of all spike-specific TCRs target regions that are unmutated in variants.

V gave up 0 bases and J gave up 0 bases, with 7 bases separating them. This CDR3 has 15 amino acids. Per germline, CDR1 SGDLS and CDR2 YYNGEE. On this clone: Its antigen is unknown.

The assay was immunoSEQ multiplex PCR, and TCRdb's table has in-frame clones only and misses some. Counted here are nearly 95,000 clones, 90% occurring once; the ten biggest clones make up around 8%. Sequencing used peripheral blood, obtained on day 0 of AZD1222 vaccination. The chain joins TRBV9 to TRBJ1-3; D unclear. This TCR came from an adult in good health. Here the CDR3 DNA reads TGTGCCAGCAGCGTAGAAGACTTCTCTGGAAACACCATATATTTT. It specifies CASSVEDFSGNTIYF.